Listed below are T cell receptor beta chains from one sample, sequenced in a study of metastatic and nonmetastatic thyroid tumors. TCRdb used MiXCR to call clones anew from the PCR reads. The sample consists of fewer than 7,500 clones, roughly 32% of them appearing once. Material for sequencing was adjacent normal tissue. The receptors were gathered from a female donor with papillary thyroid cancer or a benign thyroid nodule (not recorded which). Some clones in this sample may be carry-over from other donors' samples. Each CDR3 is given with its conserved first and last residue. A D gene is named only where the DNA matches it firmly.

TRBD1	TRBV6-1	TRBJ2-7	CASSEAPDRPSSYEQYF
NA	TRBV6-1	TRBJ1-2	CASRTGTLYGYTF
TRBD2	TRBV19	TRBJ2-7	CASSRDYSYEQYF
NA	TRBV5-1	TRBJ2-2	CASAGSSNTGELFF
TRBD1	TRBV4-1	TRBJ1-6	CASSQGQGSSPLHF
NA	TRBV7-9	TRBJ2-7	CASSLGSGEQYF
TRBD1	TRBV27	TRBJ2-7	CASSFSGTGGTPYEQYF
NA	TRBV28	TRBJ1-1	CASRPLSGLNTEAFF
NA	TRBV11-2	TRBJ1-6	CASGASFSGSPLHF
TRBD1	TRBV20-1	TRBJ1-1	CSAKKTGRTEAFF
NA	TRBV6-1	TRBJ2-3	CASMGRTSSTDTQYF
NA	TRBV6-2/TRBV6-3	TRBJ1-1	CASTGFPSEAFF
NA	TRBV7-3	TRBJ2-7	CASSVPSGATILYEQYF
TRBD1	TRBV5-1	TRBJ1-1	CASKVSGQENTEAFF
TRBD1	TRBV6-1	TRBJ1-2	CASSIGQATSNYGYTF
NA	TRBV6-2/TRBV6-3	TRBJ2-6	CASSTDSSSGANVLTF
NA	TRBV5-1	TRBJ2-7	CASNDGGRVEQYF
NA	TRBV7-3	TRBJ1-2	CASSLGRVDGYTF
TRBD2	TRBV6-1	TRBJ2-1	CATQGTRGHSEQFF
TRBD2	TRBV30	TRBJ2-7	CAWRLAGSYEQYF
TRBD1	TRBV28	TRBJ1-1	CASRFLRDRGTEAFF
NA	TRBV19	TRBJ2-7	CASSYRVFPYEQYF
NA	TRBV14	TRBJ1-1	CASSPRQAMNTEAFF
NA	TRBV28	TRBJ1-5	CASSLWEADNHAQHF
NA	TRBV5-4	TRBJ2-7	CASSLAGGVSSYERYF